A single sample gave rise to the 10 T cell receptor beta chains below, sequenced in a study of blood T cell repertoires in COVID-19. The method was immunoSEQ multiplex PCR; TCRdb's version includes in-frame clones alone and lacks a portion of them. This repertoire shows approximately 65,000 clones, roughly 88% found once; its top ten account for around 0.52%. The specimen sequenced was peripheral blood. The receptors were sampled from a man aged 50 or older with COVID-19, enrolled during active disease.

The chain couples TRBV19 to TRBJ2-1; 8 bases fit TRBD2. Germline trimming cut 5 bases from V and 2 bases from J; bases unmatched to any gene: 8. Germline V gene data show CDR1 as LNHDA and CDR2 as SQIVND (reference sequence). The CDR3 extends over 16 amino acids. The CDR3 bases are TGTGCCAGTAGTGTCCTTGGAGCGGGAGCCTACAATGAGCAGTTCTTC. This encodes CASSVLGAGAYNEQFF.

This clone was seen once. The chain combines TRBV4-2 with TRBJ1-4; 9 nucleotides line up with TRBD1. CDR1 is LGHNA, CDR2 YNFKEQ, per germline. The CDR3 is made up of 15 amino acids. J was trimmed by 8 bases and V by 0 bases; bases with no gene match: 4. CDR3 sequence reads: CASSQEGQGWEKLFF. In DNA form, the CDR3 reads TGTGCCAGCAGCCAAGAGGGACAGGGATGGGAAAAACTGTTTTTT.

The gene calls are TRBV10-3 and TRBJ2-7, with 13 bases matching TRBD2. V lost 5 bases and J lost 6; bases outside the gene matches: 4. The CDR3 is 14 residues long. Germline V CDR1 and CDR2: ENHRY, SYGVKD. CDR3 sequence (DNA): TGTGCCATCAGTCCGGGACTAGCGGGACGCGAGCAGTACTTC. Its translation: CAISPGLAGREQYF.

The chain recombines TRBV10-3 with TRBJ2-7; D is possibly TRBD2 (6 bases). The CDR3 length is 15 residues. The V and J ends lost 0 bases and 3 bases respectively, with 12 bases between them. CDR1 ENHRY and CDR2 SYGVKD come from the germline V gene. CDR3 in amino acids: CAISESNRGGYEQYF. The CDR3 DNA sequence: TGTGCCATCAGTGAGTCAAACCGGGGAGGCTACGAGCAGTACTTC.

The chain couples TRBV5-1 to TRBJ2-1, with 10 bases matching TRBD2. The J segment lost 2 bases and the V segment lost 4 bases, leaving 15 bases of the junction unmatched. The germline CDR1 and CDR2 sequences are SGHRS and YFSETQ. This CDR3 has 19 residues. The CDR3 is CASSRPIAGGPRTYNEQFF. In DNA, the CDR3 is TGCGCCAGCAGCCGTCCCATAGCGGGAGGACCGAGAACCTACAATGAGCAGTTCTTC.

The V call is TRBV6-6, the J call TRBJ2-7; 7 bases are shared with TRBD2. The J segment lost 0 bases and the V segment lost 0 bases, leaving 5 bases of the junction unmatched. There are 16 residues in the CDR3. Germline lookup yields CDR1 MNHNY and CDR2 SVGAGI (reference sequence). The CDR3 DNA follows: TGTGCCAGCAGTTACTCGTCCCAGCGGGGCTCCTACGAGCAGTACTTC. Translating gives CASSYSSQRGSYEQYF.

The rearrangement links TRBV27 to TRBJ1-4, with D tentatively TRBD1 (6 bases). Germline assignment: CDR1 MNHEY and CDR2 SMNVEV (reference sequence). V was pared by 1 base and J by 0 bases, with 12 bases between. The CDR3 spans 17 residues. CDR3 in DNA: TGTGCCAGCAGTTTATATTGGGGGCCTCCAACTAATGAAAAACTGTTTTTT. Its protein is CASSLYWGPPTNEKLFF.

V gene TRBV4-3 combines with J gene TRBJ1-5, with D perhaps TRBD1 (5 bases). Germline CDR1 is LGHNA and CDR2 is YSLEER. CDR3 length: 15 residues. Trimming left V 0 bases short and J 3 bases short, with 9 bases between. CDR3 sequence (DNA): TGCGCCAGCAGCCAAGAGGTGACAGTCAATCAGCCCCAGCATTTT. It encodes CASSQEVTVNQPQHF.

DNA of the CDR3: TGTGCCAGCAGCTCATCAGGTGTCGCCTACGAGCAGTACTTC. It codes for CASSSSGVAYEQYF. V gene TRBV9 combines with J gene TRBJ2-7, with D unresolved. Germline loops: CDR1 SGDLS, CDR2 YYNGEE. The V end was cut by 4 bases, the J end by 2 bases, with 13 bases between. The CDR3 spans 14 residues.

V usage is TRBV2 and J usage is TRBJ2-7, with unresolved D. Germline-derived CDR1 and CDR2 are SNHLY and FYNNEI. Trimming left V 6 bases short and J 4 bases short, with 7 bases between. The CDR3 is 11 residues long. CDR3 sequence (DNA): TGTGCCAGCAGGTCAGATTACGAGCAGTACTTC. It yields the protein CASRSDYEQYF. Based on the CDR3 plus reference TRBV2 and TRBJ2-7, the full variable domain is EPEVTQTPSHQVTQMGQEVILRCVPISNHLYFYWYRQILGQKVEFLVSFYNNEISEKSEIFDDQFSVERPDGSNFTLKIRSTKLEDSAMYFCASRSDYEQYFGPGTRLTVT.